Listed below are T cell receptor beta chains from one sample, sequenced in a study of shared clonotypes between healthy human individuals. Using immunoSEQ multiplex PCR, the repertoire was profiled, and TCRdb retains in-frame clones only, with some absent. The profile covers approximately 2,200,000 clones, with 85% to 95% appearing a single time and roughly 1.8% taken by the ten largest. Material for sequencing was naive CD8+ T cells from PBMCs. These receptors were taken from a young man in good health. Some clones in this sample may be carry-over from other donors' samples. Both conserved end residues are part of each CDR3. The D gene is left open where the match is weak. The size of a clone is reported for some rows only, either as once, few or many, or as a class for expanded clones.

V: TRBV11-2; size: .; D: .; J: TRBJ2-3; CDR3: CASSLAPEQYF; DNA: TGTGCCAGCAGCTTAGCCCCAGAGCAGTATTTT
V: TRBV7-2; size: .; D: TRBD2; J: TRBJ2-1; CDR3: CASSEPRRLAVYNEQFF; DNA: TGTGCCAGCAGCGAACCGAGGCGACTAGCGGTCTACAATGAGCAGTTCTTC
V: TRBV7-9; size: .; D: TRBD1; J: TRBJ2-3; CDR3: CASSLEQGLDTQYF; DNA: TGTGCCAGCAGCTTAGAACAGGGGTTAGATACGCAGTATTTT
V: TRBV19; size: .; D: .; J: TRBJ2-7; CDR3: CASRGMAGRDYEQYF; DNA: TGTGCCAGCCGGGGCATGGCAGGGCGGGACTACGAGCAGTACTTC
V: TRBV11-2; size: .; D: .; J: TRBJ2-7; CDR3: CASSLGRDFYEQYF; DNA: TGTGCCAGCAGCTTGGGGCGGGATTTTTACGAGCAGTACTTC
V: TRBV18; size: .; D: TRBD1; J: TRBJ2-2; CDR3: CASSPSTSDRRNTGELFF; DNA: TGTGCCAGCTCACCCTCCACCTCGGACAGGAGGAACACCGGGGAGCTGTTTTTT
V: TRBV6-5; size: .; D: .; J: TRBJ2-7; CDR3: CASSYGQQSSYEQYF; DNA: TGTGCCAGCAGTTACGGACAGCAAAGCTCCTACGAGCAGTACTTC
V: TRBV7-6; size: .; D: TRBD2; J: TRBJ2-7; CDR3: CASSLLAGGYYEQYF; DNA: TGTGCCAGCAGCTTACTAGCGGGAGGATATTACGAGCAGTACTTC
V: TRBV29-1; size: .; D: .; J: TRBJ2-1; CDR3: CSAAQGLYEQFF; DNA: TGCAGCGCCGCCCAGGGGTTATATGAGCAGTTCTTC
V: TRBV14; size: .; D: .; J: TRBJ2-7; CDR3: CASSPTQDTYEQYF; DNA: TGTGCCAGCAGCCCGACGCAGGACACCTACGAGCAGTACTTC
V: TRBV5-4; size: once; D: .; J: TRBJ2-1; CDR3: CASSILAQADEQFF; DNA: TGTGCCAGCAGCATTCTAGCCCAAGCGGATGAGCAGTTCTTC
V: TRBV30; size: .; D: TRBD2; J: TRBJ2-1; CDR3: CAWSVTSGRVREQFF; DNA: TGTGCCTGGAGTGTAACTAGCGGGAGAGTACGCGAGCAGTTCTTC
V: TRBV27; size: .; D: .; J: TRBJ2-7; CDR3: CASSSLVNEQYF; DNA: TGTGCCAGCAGTTCATTAGTAAACGAGCAGTACTTC
V: TRBV4-1; size: .; D: .; J: TRBJ1-1; CDR3: CASSQIRERDTEAFF; DNA: TGCGCCAGCAGCCAAATAAGGGAGCGAGACACTGAAGCTTTCTTT
V: TRBV5-6; size: once; D: TRBD1; J: TRBJ1-1; CDR3: CASSPLGQGSTEAFF; DNA: TGTGCCAGCAGCCCCCTGGGACAGGGGTCCACTGAAGCTTTCTTT
V: TRBV9; size: .; D: .; J: TRBJ2-3; CDR3: CASSAQIYTDTQYF; DNA: TGTGCCAGCAGCGCCCAGATTTACACAGATACGCAGTATTTT
V: TRBV7-9; size: .; D: TRBD2; J: TRBJ2-1; CDR3: CASSYRAGISSNVLGEQFF; DNA: TGTGCCAGCAGCTACCGAGCGGGAATATCGTCAAATGTGCTTGGTGAGCAGTTCTTC
V: TRBV6-4; size: .; D: .; J: TRBJ2-1; CDR3: CASSDSNGLREQFF; DNA: TGTGCCAGCAGTGACTCGAACGGCTTACGGGAGCAGTTCTTC
V: TRBV5-8; size: .; D: .; J: TRBJ2-4; CDR3: CASSLGALVAKNIQYF; DNA: TGTGCCAGCAGCTTGGGGGCACTGGTAGCCAAAAACATTCAGTACTTC
V: TRBV15; size: .; D: .; J: TRBJ2-7; CDR3: CATSRGGVSYEQYF; DNA: TGTGCCACCAGCAGAGGGGGGGTATCCTACGAGCAGTACTTC
V: TRBV6-5; size: .; D: TRBD1; J: TRBJ1-2; CDR3: CASSSWDRVQSHGYTF; DNA: TGTGCCAGCAGTTCGTGGGACAGGGTACAGTCCCATGGCTACACCTTC
V: TRBV27; size: once; D: TRBD2; J: TRBJ2-1; CDR3: CASSFAGGPSYNEQFF; DNA: TGTGCCAGCAGTTTTGCGGGAGGGCCATCCTACAATGAGCAGTTCTTC
V: TRBV15; size: .; D: .; J: TRBJ1-4; CDR3: CATSRSEIKGVRFREKLFF; DNA: TGTGCCACCAGCAGATCGGAGATTAAGGGGGTACGTTTTCGTGAAAAACTGTTTTTT
V: TRBV2; size: .; D: .; J: TRBJ1-1; CDR3: CASSDRVQGWGAAFF; DNA: TGTGCCAGCAGTGACCGGGTTCAGGGATGGGGTGCAGCTTTCTTT
V: TRBV28; size: .; D: TRBD2; J: TRBJ2-7; CDR3: CATLRTSGVYEQYF; DNA: TGTGCCACCCTCAGGACTAGCGGGGTCTACGAGCAGTACTTC
V: TRBV4-2; size: .; D: .; J: TRBJ2-2; CDR3: CASSQGRELFF; DNA: TGTGCCAGCAGCCAAGGAAGGGAGCTGTTTTTT
V: TRBV9; size: .; D: .; J: TRBJ2-4; CDR3: CASSGGTTNIQYF; DNA: TGTGCCAGCAGTGGAGGGACAACAAACATTCAGTACTTC
V: TRBV7-9; size: few; D: .; J: TRBJ2-2; CDR3: CASSSPREGAAGELFF; DNA: TGTGCCAGCAGCTCCCCTCGGGAGGGGGCAGCCGGGGAGCTGTTTTTT
V: TRBV27; size: .; D: TRBD1; J: TRBJ2-2; CDR3: CASSLIAAGGNTGELFF; DNA: TGTGCCAGCAGTTTGATCGCGGCAGGGGGCAACACCGGGGAGCTGTTTTTT
V: TRBV30; size: few; D: TRBD1; J: TRBJ1-1; CDR3: CALGTVTEAFF; DNA: TGTGCCTTGGGGACAGTCACTGAAGCTTTCTTT
V: TRBV7-3; size: .; D: .; J: TRBJ2-7; CDR3: CASSESGASYEQYF; DNA: TGTGCCAGCAGCGAATCAGGGGCCTCCTACGAGCAGTACTTC
V: TRBV27; size: .; D: .; J: TRBJ2-1; CDR3: CASSLWGSASSSYNEQFF; DNA: TGTGCCAGCAGTTTATGGGGTAGCGCTTCCAGCTCCTACAATGAGCAGTTCTTC
V: TRBV18; size: .; D: .; J: TRBJ1-2; CDR3: CASSPPGTAYGYTF; DNA: TGTGCCAGCTCACCACCCGGAACAGCCTATGGCTACACCTTC
V: TRBV30; size: .; D: TRBD2; J: TRBJ2-2; CDR3: CAWRDLGLAGGTGELFF; DNA: TGTGCCTGGAGGGATCTGGGACTAGCGGGAGGGACCGGGGAGCTGTTTTTT
V: TRBV18; size: .; D: TRBD2; J: TRBJ2-1; CDR3: CASSRSSGRADEQFF; DNA: TGTGCCAGCTCACGGTCTAGCGGGAGGGCCGATGAGCAGTTCTTC
V: TRBV28; size: .; D: TRBD2; J: TRBJ2-3; CDR3: CASSFQLAGLTDTQYF; DNA: TGTGCCAGCAGTTTTCAACTAGCGGGACTGACAGATACGCAGTATTTT
V: TRBV9; size: .; D: .; J: TRBJ2-2; CDR3: CASSGGGTPNTGELFF; DNA: TGTGCCAGCAGCGGAGGAGGGACTCCGAACACCGGGGAGCTGTTTTTT
V: TRBV7-9; size: .; D: .; J: TRBJ2-1; CDR3: CASSPGRVLRNEQFF; DNA: TGTGCCAGCAGCCCGGGACGGGTACTTAGGAATGAGCAGTTCTTC
V: TRBV28; size: .; D: TRBD2; J: TRBJ2-7; CDR3: CASSLGTSGRDEQYF; DNA: TGTGCCAGCAGTTTAGGGACTAGCGGGAGGGACGAGCAGTACTTC
V: TRBV6-5; size: once; D: .; J: TRBJ1-1; CDR3: CASRPYQGWYTEAFF; DNA: TGTGCCAGCAGACCCTACCAGGGGTGGTACACTGAAGCTTTCTTT
V: TRBV28; size: .; D: TRBD2; J: TRBJ2-7; CDR3: CASSFPRGAVGEQYF; DNA: TGTGCCAGCAGTTTCCCGCGGGGGGCAGTGGGGGAGCAGTACTTC
V: TRBV7-2; size: .; D: .; J: TRBJ2-2; CDR3: CASSHPQGTGSGELFF; DNA: TGTGCCAGCAGCCACCCGCAGGGAACCGGGTCCGGGGAGCTGTTTTTT
V: TRBV28; size: .; D: .; J: TRBJ2-7; CDR3: CASSPERARYEQYF; DNA: TGTGCCAGCAGTCCCGAGCGGGCTCGATACGAGCAGTACTTC
V: TRBV27; size: .; D: .; J: TRBJ2-1; CDR3: CASSFRVGEQFF; DNA: TGTGCCAGCAGTTTCAGGGTGGGTGAGCAGTTCTTC
V: TRBV27; size: .; D: .; J: TRBJ2-7; CDR3: CASSFYPGLSYEQYF; DNA: TGTGCCAGCAGTTTTTACCCTGGGCTATCCTACGAGCAGTACTTC
V: TRBV14; size: .; D: .; J: TRBJ2-2; CDR3: CASSLRGSNTGELFF; DNA: TGTGCCAGCAGCCTGCGGGGCTCGAACACCGGGGAGCTGTTTTTT
V: TRBV6-5; size: .; D: .; J: TRBJ2-7; CDR3: CASSQGSYEQYF; DNA: TGTGCCAGCAGTCAGGGGTCCTACGAGCAGTACTTC